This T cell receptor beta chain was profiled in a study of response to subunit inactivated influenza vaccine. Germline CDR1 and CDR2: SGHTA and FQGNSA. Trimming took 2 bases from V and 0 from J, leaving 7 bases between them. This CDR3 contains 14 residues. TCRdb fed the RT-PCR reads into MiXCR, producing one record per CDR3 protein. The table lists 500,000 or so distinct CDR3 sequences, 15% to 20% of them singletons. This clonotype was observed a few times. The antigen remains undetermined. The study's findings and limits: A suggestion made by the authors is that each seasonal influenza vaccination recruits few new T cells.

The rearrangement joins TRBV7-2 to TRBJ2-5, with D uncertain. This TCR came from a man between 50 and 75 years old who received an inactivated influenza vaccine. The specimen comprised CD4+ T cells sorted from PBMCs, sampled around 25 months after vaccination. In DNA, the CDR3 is TGTGCCAGCAGCTTATCAGGCTACCAAGAGACCCAGTACTTC. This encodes CASSLSGYQETQYF.